The subject of this entry is one T cell receptor beta chain. Its antigen is unknown. The data stem from a study of CXCR3-negative and CXCR3-positive naive CD8 T cells (dated by TCRdb to between 2017 and 2020). Background on the whole study: In total, 130 million to 150 million TRB reads were obtained, which works out to roughly 1.5 +/- 0.3 million reads per library. Diversity and physicochemical repertoire analyses covered around 10 donors pooled from two independent experiments. The TRBV-TRBJ cluster analysis covered naive subsets from about 5 donors and memory cells from 3 donors. The paper's findings and limits, for the study overall: Within the same donor, TRBV-TRBJ usage looked similar between naive CXCR3-negative and CXCR3-positive cells, but memory cells had distinct patterns. Freshly isolated PBMCs were used for most assays because CXCR3 expression partially decreased after cryopreservation. Repertoire diversity was comparably high in both naive subsets but much lower in memory CD8+ T cells. Because surface CD5, which is linked to self-reactivity in mice, was comparable between the naive subsets, TCR interaction strength was also inferred from TRB CDR3 physicochemical properties. TRB CDR3s from CXCR3-positive naive cells showed higher hydrophobicity (lower Kidera factor 4), lower energy, and higher strength and volume indices than CXCR3-negative naive cells.

Per the germline V gene (reference sequence), DFQATT is the CDR1 and SNEGSKA is the CDR2. The CDR3 covers 15 residues, taking in both the cysteine and the phenylalanine. No DNA appears here. TCRdb names NextSeq 550 as the instrument used. The Human TCR Profiling Kit (MiLaboratory) was used to make UMI-labeled 5' RACE TRB cDNA libraries. cDNA synthesis used the entire amount of extracted RNA, and PCR amplification then used the entire amount of cDNA produced. Libraries were prepared in parallel with an identical number of PCR cycles. From the authors' description of their analysis: MIGEC and MiXCR extracted about 53,000 +/- 10,000 unique UMI-labeled TRB cDNA molecules per library, requiring at least two reads per UMI. An average of about 40,000 +/- 10,000 functional in-frame TRB CDR3 nucleotide clonotypes without stop codons was found per library. After each sample was downsampled to 5000 UMI-labeled TRB molecules, VDJtools was used to calculate diversity metrics such as normalized Shannon-Wiener and Chao1. VDJtools computed clonotype-size-weighted physicochemical properties of the central five CDR3 residues: interaction energy, strength, volume and Kidera factor 4. TCRdb reprocessed the public reads and reports one entry per CDR3 protein sequence, without DNA. These V and J calls rely on TCRdb rather than the paper's analysis. The sample's table covers about 98,000 distinct CDR3 sequences. Around 0.99% of the sample lies in the top ten.

For each CD8+ T cell subset, flow sorting was done in triplicate, and 250,000 to 300,000 cells per subset went directly into RLT lysis buffer. To exclude memory contaminants, naive CD8+ T cells were stringently defined as CD45RO-CCR7+CD27+CD95-. Standard density gradient centrifugation was used to isolate peripheral blood mononuclear cells from buffy coats. A FACSAria III was used to flow-sort naive CD8+ T cells into CXCR3-negative and CXCR3-positive populations. Total RNA was extracted from sorted cells using an RNeasy Mini Kit. The specimen was naive CXCR3+ CD8+ T cells from blood. Per the publication, the cell subset or site label means: CD45RO-CCR7+CD27+CD95- naive CD8+ T cells expressing CXCR3 (TNR3+). The chain is encoded by TRBV20-1 joined to TRBJ2-1; TCRdb calls TRBD1, which cannot be checked without DNA. The receptor's source is a human donor in good health. Some clones in this sample may be carry-over from other donors' samples. The CDR3 here reads CSARDWDRMNNEQFF.